The sequence of this T cell receptor beta chain was determined in a study of cytomegalovirus exposure and HLA in healthy donors. Study-level points and caveats: Most sequenced TCRs were rare (though some public TCRs occurred in many donors).

Notes on this clone: The antigen remains unidentified.

Sequencing was performed with immunoSEQ multiplex PCR; in TCRdb, only in-frame clones are kept and a portion is missing. Of about 66,000 clones in the sample, about 97% are singletons; the top ten hold around 1.5%. The sequence derives from a woman between 18 and 29 years old in good health and CMV-seropositive. Sequences were obtained from PBMCs.

This chain's CDR3 is CAGADSGINEQFF. The CDR3 coding sequence is TGTGCGGGGGCTGATAGCGGGATCAATGAGCAGTTCTTC. The rearrangement joins TRBV6-1 to TRBJ2-1; 8 bases match TRBD2. Germline V gene lookup returns CDR1 MNHNS and CDR2 SASEGT. This CDR3 contains 13 residues.